These 12 T cell receptor beta chains came from one sample sequenced in a study of T cell changes during pregnancy in multiple sclerosis. Sequencing used immunoSEQ multiplex PCR; TCRdb keeps in-frame clones, though not all of them. This sample has 30,000 to 40,000 clones, with under 95% found just once. The specimen was CD4+ T cells from peripheral blood mononuclear cells, collected in the second trimester of pregnancy. Receptors originate from a female donor in good health, enrolled as a control in a pregnancy study.

The chain uses TRBV7-2 and TRBJ2-3; weak D call: TRBD1 (6 bases). V lost 5 bases and J lost 6, with 15 bases in between. Germline CDR1 and CDR2: SGHTA and FQGNSA. The length of the CDR3 is 14 residues. The CDR3 region is CASSPNRAYDTQYF. CDR3 in DNA: TGTGCCAGCAGCCCAAACAGGGCGTACGATACGCAGTATTTT. The whole variable domain, filled in from reference TRBV7-2 and TRBJ2-3, reads GAGVSQSPSNKVTEKGKDVELRCDPISGHTALYWYRQSLGQGLEFLIYFQGNSAPDKSGLPSDRFSAERTGGSVSTLTIQRTQQEDSAVYLCASSPNRAYDTQYFGPGTRLTVL.

This rearrangement joins TRBV2 to TRBJ2-5, with TRBD1 identical over 9 bases. Germline lookup yields CDR1 SNHLY and CDR2 FYNNEI. The CDR3 is 15 residues long. J was trimmed by 2 bases and V by 7 bases; bases with no gene match: 8. The CDR3 DNA follows: TGTGCCAGCAACCGTGGGACAGGGTTACAAGAGACCCAGTACTTC. Encoded protein: CASNRGTGLQETQYF.

CDR3 protein: CASKGGQGNSSPLHF. The DNA for the CDR3 is TGTGCCAGCAAGGGTGGACAGGGCAATAGTTCACCCCTCCACTTT. The chain combines TRBV14 with TRBJ1-6; 8 positions agree with TRBD1. The V and J ends lost 7 bases and 9 bases, in that order; junction bases with no gene match: 11. CDR1 is SGHDN and CDR2 is FVKESK in the germline V gene. CDR3 length: 15 amino acids.

The chain employs TRBV14 and TRBJ1-2; 9 nucleotides line up with TRBD1. The germline gives CDR1 SGHDN, CDR2 FVKESK. The CDR3 runs to 15 residues. The junction had 10 bases not matched to a gene; V was cut back by 3 bases and J by 8 bases. CDR3 amino acids: CASSHPGTGLVGYTF. The CDR3 DNA sequence: TGTGCCAGCAGCCACCCCGGGACAGGGCTTGTGGGCTACACCTTC. Full variable domain (outside the CDR3, taken from reference TRBV14 and TRBJ1-2): EAGVTQFPSHSVIEKGQTVTLRCDPISGHDNLYWYRRVMGKEIKFLLHFVKESKQDESGMPNNRFLAERTGGTYSTLKVQPAELEDSGVYFCASSHPGTGLVGYTFGSGTRLTVV.

The J gene is TRBJ1-2, the V gene TRBV2; 9 bases are a match to TRBD1. With V trimmed by 8 bases and J by 8 bases, 9 bases remained unmatched. The germline V gene has CDR1 SNHLY and CDR2 FYNNEI. CDR3 length: 13 amino acids. CDR3 sequence: CASGRQGVVGYTF. For the CDR3, the DNA is TGTGCCAGCGGAAGACAGGGGGTTGTGGGCTACACCTTC.

The chain combines TRBV19 with TRBJ2-5, with D tentatively TRBD1 (5 bases). Between the trimmed V and J ends, which lost 4 bases and 2 bases, there was a span of 14 bases. The CDR3 length is 15 residues. Germline V lookup: CDR1 LNHDA, CDR2 SQIVND (reference sequence). The CDR3 DNA reads as TGTGCCAGTAGTACCCCGACAGCTTTTCAAGAGACCCAGTACTTC. As protein: CASSTPTAFQETQYF. The variable domain in full, with the rest retrieved from reference TRBV19 and TRBJ2-5, is DGGITQSPKYLFRKEGQNVTLSCEQNLNHDAMYWYRQDPGQGLRLIYYSQIVNDFQKGDIAEGYSVSREKKESFPLTVTSAQKNPTAFYLCASSTPTAFQETQYFGPGTRLLVL.

V gene TRBV25-1 combines with J gene TRBJ1-6, with 7 bases matching TRBD1. V was pared by 9 bases and J by 7 bases, with 6 bases of the junction left unmatched. Germline CDR1 MGHDK, CDR2 SYGVNS. This CDR3 has 13 residues. The CDR3, as DNA: TGTGCCAGTAAAACAGGGGTCAATTCACCCCTCCACTTT. Translating gives CASKTGVNSPLHF.

The V call is TRBV19, the J call TRBJ2-3; tentative D call: TRBD2 (6 bases). The CDR3 length is 14 residues. Germline-derived CDR1 and CDR2 are LNHDA and SQIVND (reference sequence). Trimming removed 6 bases at V and 3 bases at J, with 13 bases between. CDR3 bases: TGTGCCAGTAGGGAGGGAAGGGTAACAGATACGCAGTATTTT. Translated: CASREGRVTDTQYF.

This rearrangement joins TRBV28 to TRBJ2-5; 8 bases are a match to TRBD2. This CDR3 spans 16 amino acids. V dropped 5 bases and J dropped 5; count of bases not matched to a gene: 13. Per the germline V gene, CDR1 is MDHEN and CDR2 is SYDVKM. This CDR3 is CASSPRGSGVYETQYF. Here the CDR3 DNA reads TGTGCCAGCAGTCCCCGGGGTAGCGGGGTTTACGAGACCCAGTACTTC.

V and J are TRBV28 and TRBJ1-2, with D possibly matching TRBD1 (5 bases). Trimming left V 8 bases short and J 8 bases short, with 18 bases between. CDR1 and CDR2 from the germline V gene are MDHEN and SYDVKM. The CDR3 is 13 amino acids. The CDR3 nucleotides read TGTGCCAGCTATTCCACAGCAGGGAACGGCTACACCTTC. As protein: CASYSTAGNGYTF.

The chain uses TRBV19 and TRBJ2-1, with no clear D. The V end was cut by 4 bases, the J end by 3 bases, with 7 bases between. The CDR3 consists of 13 residues. Germline assignment: CDR1 LNHDA and CDR2 SQIVND (reference sequence). CDR3 amino acids: CASSRLVYNEQFF. The CDR3 DNA reads TGTGCCAGTAGTAGACTGGTCTACAATGAGCAGTTCTTC.

The chain links TRBV4-3 to TRBJ2-5, with 8 bases aligning to TRBD2. The CDR3 loop spans 15 amino acids. The V gene end was trimmed by 2 bases and the J gene end by 4 bases; junction bases not matched to a gene: 6. Germline lookup yields CDR1 LGHNA and CDR2 YSLEER. The chain's CDR3 is CASSQRGGLAETQYF. The DNA of the CDR3 is TGCGCCAGCAGCCAACGGGGGGGCCTTGCAGAGACCCAGTACTTC.